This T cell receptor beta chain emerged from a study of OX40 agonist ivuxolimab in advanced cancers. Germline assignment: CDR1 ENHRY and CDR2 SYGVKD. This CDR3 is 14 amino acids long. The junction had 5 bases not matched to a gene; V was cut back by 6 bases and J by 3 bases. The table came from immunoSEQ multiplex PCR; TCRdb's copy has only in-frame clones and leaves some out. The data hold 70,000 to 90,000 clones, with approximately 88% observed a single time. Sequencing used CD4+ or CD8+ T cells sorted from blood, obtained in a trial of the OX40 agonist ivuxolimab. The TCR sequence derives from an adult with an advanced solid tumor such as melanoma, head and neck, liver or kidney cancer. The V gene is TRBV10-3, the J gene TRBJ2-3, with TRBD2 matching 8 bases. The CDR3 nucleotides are TGTGCCATCAGCGTAGCGGGATCGACAGATACGCAGTATTTT. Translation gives CAISVAGSTDTQYF.